This TCR beta chain was identified in a study of blood T cell repertoires in COVID-19. Background on the study: Italy, Spain and the United States were the sources of the convalescent and acute COVID-19 samples. From T cells, B-cell-depleted T cells, or PBMCs came the material, which was cDNA or gDNA.

Authors' data handling: Estimation of nucleated cell counts was performed using reference gene primer amplification. Measured with immunoSEQ multiplex PCR; TCRdb has only the in-frame clones, and not every one. That table furnishes V, J and clone size, whereas the DNA furnished D and trimming. The sample shows about 300,000 clones, approximately 83% of them seen only once. J gave up 3 bases and V 1 base, and 6 bases lay outside the gene matches. Germline values: CDR1 MGHRA, CDR2 YSYEKL. This CDR3 spans 17 amino acids. The receptor was derived from a human donor in a cohort sampled during active COVID-19. The chain employs TRBV4-1 and TRBJ2-1, with 10 bases fitting TRBD2. Sequenced sample: peripheral blood. The CDR3 spells CASSQGVASGSYNEQFF. The DNA for the CDR3 is TGCGCCAGCAGCCAAGGTGTTGCTAGCGGGAGCTACAATGAGCAGTTCTTC.